The 20 T cell receptor beta chains in this list originate from one sample, sequenced in a study of human T cells and chemical hapten exposure. In TCRdb, the RACE reads were re-called with MiXCR into one record per CDR3 protein. The sample yields some 350,000 distinct CDR3 sequences, roughly 6.3% seen once. Sample time point: patch test 2, 6 weeks after DPC sensitization. Treatment here: therapeutic diphenylcyclopropenone sensitization with weekly scalp DPC. The specimen comprised whole blood, sampled in connection with sensitization to the hapten diphenylcyclopropenone (DPC). These receptors were collected from a woman aged 18-29 years with alopecia areata. Some clones in this sample may be carry-over from other donors' samples.

The sample holds many counts of this clonotype. The chain has TRBV29-1 and TRBJ1-2, with D possibly TRBD1 on 5 matching bases. Trimming cost V 3 bases and J 7 bases, with 12 bases left between them. This CDR3 region has 12 residues. Germline-derived CDR1 and CDR2 are SQVTM and ANQGSEA. CDR3 loop: CSVEADTLGYTF. CDR3 sequence (DNA): TGCAGCGTTGAGGCGGACACTCTTGGCTACACCTTC.

The V gene is TRBV20-1, the J gene TRBJ2-1; maybe TRBD1 (6 bases). The CDR3 covers 14 residues. Germline values: CDR1 DFQATT, CDR2 SNEGSKA (reference sequence). Trimming left V 1 base short and J 4 bases short, with 11 bases between. The CDR3 here is CSARGGGPYNEQFF. DNA for the CDR3: TGCAGTGCTAGAGGAGGGGGACCTTACAATGAGCAGTTCTTC.

This clonotype appeared a few times. The chain employs TRBV6-1 and TRBJ2-1; 9 bases fit TRBD1. This CDR3 is 14 amino acids long. V lost 6 bases and J lost 2; bases outside the gene matches: 2. Germline CDR1 is MNHNS and CDR2 is SASEGT. The CDR3 DNA sequence: TGTGCCAGCAGGGGACAGGGAACCTACAATGAGCAGTTCTTC. Its protein is CASRGQGTYNEQFF.

Only a few counts were recorded for this clonotype. The chain carries TRBV27 and TRBJ1-1, with D possibly being TRBD1 (6 bases). The CDR3 runs 15 residues. In germline, CDR1 is MNHEY, CDR2 SMNVEV (reference sequence). The ends were cut back, 2 bases at V and 0 bases at J, with 10 bases in the middle. Here the CDR3 reads CASSLMGALNTEAFF. CDR3 bases: TGTGCCAGCAGTTTAATGGGGGCGCTGAACACTGAAGCTTTCTTT.

This clonotype came up a few times. The CDR3 DNA reads as TGTGCCAGCAGCCTACAAGGTGGGACGGCTACCTACGAGCAGTACTTC. It yields the protein CASSLQGGTATYEQYF. The chain joins TRBV12-3 or TRBV12-4 to TRBJ2-7; D may match TRBD1 or TRBD2 (5 bases each). Trimming removed 6 bases from V and 2 bases from J, with 20 bases in between. This CDR3 region has 16 residues.

The chain recombines TRBV4-1 with TRBJ2-4; the D gene is possibly TRBD2 (6 bases). V lost 1 base and J 4 bases, leaving 14 bases between the germline ends. The CDR3 length is 16 residues. CDR1 and CDR2 (germline): MGHRA, YSYEKL. The CDR3 region is CASSQAEEGPKNIQYF. The CDR3 coding sequence is TGCGCCAGCAGCCAAGCTGAGGAGGGGCCTAAAAACATTCAGTACTTC.

This clonotype was seen more than once but under ten times. The gene calls are TRBV6-5 and TRBJ2-3; TRBD1 agrees at 8 bases. The CDR3 covers 18 residues. Trimming took 3 bases from V and 1 from J; bases not matched to a gene: 12. Germline lookup yields CDR1 MNHEY and CDR2 SVGAGI. CDR3 bases: TGTGCCAGCAGTTATACCGGGACAGGTATCGGGGGCACAGATACGCAGTATTTT. Protein sequence: CASSYTGTGIGGTDTQYF.

The V and J genes are TRBV21-1 and TRBJ1-1. TRBV21-1 is a listed pseudogene. The CDR3 contains 12 residues. The DNA of the CDR3 is TGTGCCAGCAGCCGGAGGTCTGCTGAAGCTTTCTTT. It specifies CASSRRSAEAFF.

The sample holds many counts of this clonotype. The chain carries TRBV29-1 and TRBJ1-1; a weak D match, TRBD1 (6 bases). V was trimmed by 2 bases and J by 1 base, leaving 8 bases between them. Germline V gene data show CDR1 as SQVTM and CDR2 as ANQGSEA. This CDR3 is 13 amino acids long. The CDR3 is CSVEKGQNTEAFF. In DNA, the CDR3 is TGCAGCGTTGAAAAGGGACAGAACACTGAAGCTTTCTTT.

This clonotype showed up just a few times. The J gene is TRBJ1-3, the V gene TRBV11-2; D is ambiguous. This CDR3 is built from 13 residues. Germline lookup yields CDR1 SGHAT and CDR2 FQNNGV. V was pared by 7 bases and J by 0 bases, with 7 bases between. The CDR3 DNA reads as TGTGCCAGCACCGACGGCTCTGGAAACACCATATATTTT. This sequence encodes CASTDGSGNTIYF.

This clonotype was counted ten times or more. This chain connects TRBV20-1 to TRBJ1-5; the D is unclear. Trimming removed 5 bases at V and 1 base at J, with 6 bases between. The CDR3 runs to 12 residues. The germline CDR1 and CDR2 sequences are DFQATT and SNEGSKA (reference sequence). The CDR3 coding sequence is TGCAGTGCTCCATCGAGCAATCAGCCCCAGCATTTT. Protein sequence: CSAPSSNQPQHF.

This clonotype has a count of ten or more. The chain has TRBV6-2 or TRBV6-3 and TRBJ1-5, with D perhaps matching TRBD1 (6 bases). Germline V lookup: CDR1 MNHEY, CDR2 SVGEGT. V lost 6 bases and J lost 4, with 13 bases in between. The CDR3 has 14 amino acids. CDR3 bases: TGTGCCAGCAGGTCAACAGGGTCAAATCAGCCCCAGCATTTT. It specifies CASRSTGSNQPQHF.

The V call is TRBV7-9, the J call TRBJ1-5; the D is unclear. The germline V gene encodes CDR1 SEHNR and CDR2 FQNEAQ (reference sequence). This CDR3 is 16 amino acids long. Between the trimmed V and J ends, which lost 0 bases and 3 bases, there was a span of 12 bases. The CDR3 DNA reads TGTGCCAGCAGCTTAGCGTCCGGGCCAAACAATCAGCCCCAGCATTTT. Its translation is CASSLASGPNNQPQHF. The full variable domain, in which reference TRBV7-9 and TRBJ1-5 provide the parts outside the CDR3, is DTGVSQNPRHKITKRGQNVTFRCDPISEHNRLYWYRQTLGQGPEFLTYFQNEAQLEKSRLLSDRFSAERPKGSFSTLEIQRTEQGDSAMYLCASSLASGPNNQPQHFGDGTRLSIL.

V usage is TRBV27 and J usage is TRBJ1-1, with a weak D call TRBD1 (5 bases). The CDR3 loop spans 13 amino acids. With 3 bases removed from V and 8 bases from J, the gap between germline ends came to 13 bases. CDR1 and CDR2 (germline): MNHEY, SMNVEV (reference sequence). The CDR3 nucleotides are TGTGCCAGCAGTTTTAGGGGCGGGGACGAAGCTTTCTTT. Translated: CASSFRGGDEAFF.

This rearrangement joins TRBV2 to TRBJ2-3, with D uncertain. The CDR3 extends over 15 amino acids. The V end was cut by 3 bases, the J end by 1 base, with 11 bases between. The germline CDR1 and CDR2 sequences are SNHLY and FYNNEI. CDR3 sequence: CASSDRDARTDTQYF. DNA for the CDR3: TGTGCCAGCAGTGACCGCGATGCGCGCACAGATACGCAGTATTTT. The full variable domain, in which reference TRBV2 and TRBJ2-3 provide the parts outside the CDR3, is EPEVTQTPSHQVTQMGQEVILRCVPISNHLYFYWYRQILGQKVEFLVSFYNNEISEKSEIFDDQFSVERPDGSNFTLKIRSTKLEDSAMYFCASSDRDARTDTQYFGPGTRLTVL.

The chain has TRBV5-1 and TRBJ2-3; 7 bases are a match to TRBD2. With 0 bases clipped from V and 5 bases from J, the junction kept 12 bases outside the gene matches. The CDR3 extends over 17 amino acids. CDR1 and CDR2 from the germline V gene are SGHRS and YFSETQ. For the CDR3, the DNA is TGCGCCAGCAGCTTGGAAGTTACGGGAGGACCTGGAGATACGCAGTATTTT. This codes for CASSLEVTGGPGDTQYF.

J is TRBJ1-1 and V is TRBV29-1, with 8 positions matching TRBD1. V was clipped by 0 bases and J by 1 base; unmatched bases: 7. The CDR3 runs to 16 residues. The germline V gene has CDR1 SQVTM and CDR2 ANQGSEA. For the CDR3, the DNA is TGCAGCGTTGAAGAAGTTCAGGGGGCGGCGAACACTGAAGCTTTCTTT. Translated: CSVEEVQGAANTEAFF.

This clonotype was found many times. The chain combines TRBV18 with TRBJ2-3, with TRBD1 matching over 10 bases. The CDR3 consists of 15 residues. CDR1 and CDR2 from the germline V gene are KGHSH and LQKENI. The trim removed 3 bases at V and 2 bases at J, leaving 2 bases unmatched. The CDR3: CASSPGTGATDTQYF. The CDR3 DNA follows: TGTGCCAGCTCACCGGGGACAGGGGCCACAGATACGCAGTATTTT.

This clonotype was detected only a few times. The chain has TRBV7-9 and TRBJ2-3, with 9 bases that match TRBD1. The length of the CDR3 is 16 residues. Germline lookup yields CDR1 SEHNR and CDR2 FQNEAQ (reference sequence). The J segment lost 0 bases and the V segment lost 5 bases, leaving 6 bases of the junction unmatched. The CDR3 bases are TGTGCCAGCAGCCCAGGGACAGGGATTAGCACAGATACGCAGTATTTT. It specifies CASSPGTGISTDTQYF.

This rearrangement joins TRBV3-1 to TRBJ1-3; TRBD1 matches 7 bases. The germline CDR1 and CDR2 sequences are LGHDT and YNNKEL (reference sequence). Trimming took 5 bases from V and 2 from J; bases not matched to a gene: 6. This CDR3 has 15 residues. DNA for the CDR3: TGTGCCAGCAGCGGCGACAGGGCGGCTGGAAACACCATATATTTT. Amino acids: CASSGDRAAGNTIYF.